Described below is a single TCR beta chain sequence and its context. Its antigen is not identified. This sample is drawn from a study of cytomegalovirus exposure and HLA in healthy donors. Study outcomes and limitations: Published work reported that the classifier diagnosed cytomegalovirus status with high specificity and sensitivity. In a later analysis, across HLA loci, associated TCR counts were highest for DRB1, lowest for HLA-C. Some V segments, TRBV6-2 and TRBV6-3 among them, were indistinguishable and were therefore excluded.

In the PCR, 60 Vbeta and 13 Jbeta primers were used. Some clones are missing from TCRdb's copy, which holds only in-frame ones; the method was immunoSEQ multiplex PCR. The profile shows tens of thousands of clones, approximately 80% of them singletons. The CDR3 covers 14 residues. After removal of 7 bases from V and 6 bases from J, the junction contained 11 bases not matched to a gene. Germline V lookup: CDR1 MNHNS, CDR2 SASEGT. The chain has TRBV6-1 and TRBJ1-1; 7 bases are a match to TRBD1. The clonotype comes from a woman younger than 45 in good health and CMV-seronegative. The sequencing input was PBMCs. CDR3 protein: CASTMTGPDAEAFF. CDR3 in DNA: TGTGCCAGCACCATGACAGGGCCCGATGCTGAAGCTTTCTTT.